This TCR beta chain is from a study of T cells after yellow fever vaccination (dated 2019 in TCRdb). Concerning the study at large: The SMART-Seq v4 Ultra Low Input RNA kit was used to prepare libraries from fractions with low cell numbers. Blood samples were taken at several timepoints before and after primary and secondary immunization, and bulk PBMC replicates and cell subsets were isolated. Bulk TCR alpha and beta repertoires were sequenced longitudinally to track T-cell clones before and after primary and booster YFV17D yellow fever vaccination. Two healthy male donors, one aged 18 to 30 and one aged 30 to 40 years, made up the cohort.

In its sample, this clonotype was seen a few times. The antigen this receptor binds is unknown. Per-nucleotide qualities are absent, and no much larger clonotype sits a single base away. Overall study results and their limits: After the booster, most clones that had expanded after primary vaccination were detected again (about 97% of CD4 and around nine tenths of CD8), suggesting broad maintenance of memory. A small share of clonotypes occurred in both CD4 and CD8 compartments, likely arising from convergent recombination. Compared with the primary T-cell response, the secondary T-cell response was faster but weaker, reaching its peak on day 5 rather than on day 15. Because only a couple of donors were included in the study, the extent to which the findings can be generalized is limited. Because abundant contaminating clonotypes from the bulk population could be contained in FACS-sorted repertoires, computational filtering was required.

The label giving this sample's treatment or condition can be read as: live attenuated yellow fever vaccine strain. Two biological replicates of bulk PBMCs were collected at each blood-draw timepoint. PBMCs were isolated from peripheral blood using a standard Ficoll-Paque protocol. TriZol was used to extract RNA from bulk PBMCs, CD4 and CD8 fractions, and dextramer-positive and dextramer-negative fractions. TCR cDNA was synthesized by 5'RACE template switching, through which a universal primer site and unique molecular identifiers were introduced. Priming of cDNA synthesis was performed from both the TCR alpha and TCR beta constant segments. Libraries were amplified in two PCR steps, with sample barcodes and sequencing adapters added in the second step. Sequencing of the libraries was done on either Illumina HiSeq 2500 (2x100 bp) or NovaSeq (2x150 bp). Concerning the study's data processing: MIGEC handled demultiplexing of reads and collapsing into UMI consensus sequences, while MiXCR performed V(D)J alignment. Clonotypes responding to the vaccine were identified with edgeR on replicate PBMC samples, with the criteria of FDR below 0.01 and a log2 fold change above 5 up to day 15. Each bulk clonotype was labeled CD4 or CD8 based on which sequenced repertoire, CD4 or CD8, contained the clonotype at higher abundance. The public reads were quality trimmed at Q25 with fastp and then assembled into clones with MiXCR by TCRdb, keeping productive beta chains. Each entry merges the rows of one CDR3 protein and shows their most common DNA and genes. These V and J calls rely on TCRdb rather than the paper's analysis. The sample table contains under 550,000 distinct CDR3 sequences; only one count was recorded for roughly 22% of them. Less than 20% of the sample is taken by the ten largest.

The source was PBMCs, collected roughly 20 days after the first yellow fever vaccination. The clonotype comes from a man in his late teens or twenties who received the YFV17D yellow fever vaccine.

The nucleotides read TGTGCCAGCATGCGGCAGGGGGCGGGAGAGACCCAGTACTTC. Translated, this gives CASMRQGAGETQYF. Rearrangement joined TRBV5-4 to TRBJ2-5; TRBD1 lines up with 8 middle nucleotides. Relative to germline, V is missing 6 bases and J is missing 4 bases, with 8 bases of the junction outside any gene match. CDR1 is given as SGHNT and CDR2 as YYREEE, both from the germline V gene (reference sequence). From the cysteine up to the phenylalanine, the CDR3 has a length of 14 residues. Of the read, only the CDR3 DNA is kept; its 42 bases are in frame from base 1.